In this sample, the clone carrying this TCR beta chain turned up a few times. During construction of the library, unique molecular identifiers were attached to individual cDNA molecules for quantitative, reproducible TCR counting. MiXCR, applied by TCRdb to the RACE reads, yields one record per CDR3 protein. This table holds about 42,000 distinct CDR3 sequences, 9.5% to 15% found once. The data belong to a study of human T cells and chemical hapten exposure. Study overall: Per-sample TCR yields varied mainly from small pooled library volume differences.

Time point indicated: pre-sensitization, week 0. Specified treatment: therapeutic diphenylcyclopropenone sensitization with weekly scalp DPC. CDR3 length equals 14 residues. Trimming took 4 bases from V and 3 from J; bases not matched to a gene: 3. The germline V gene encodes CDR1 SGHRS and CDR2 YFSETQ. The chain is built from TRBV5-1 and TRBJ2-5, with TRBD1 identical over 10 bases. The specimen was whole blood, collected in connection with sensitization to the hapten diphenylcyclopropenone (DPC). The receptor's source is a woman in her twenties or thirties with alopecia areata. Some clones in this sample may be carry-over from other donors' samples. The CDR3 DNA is TGCGCCAGCAGCCGCGGGACAGGGGAAGAGACCCAGTACTTC. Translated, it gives CASSRGTGEETQYF.